A selection of T cell receptor delta chains follows, all from one sample in a study of Vδ1+ human thymocytes. TCRdb reapplied CATT to the multiplex PCR reads. The repertoire holds 23,000 or so delta-chain clones, 7.4% seen once, with around 0.99% in the top ten. The specimen sequenced was Vdelta1+ gamma-delta thymocytes from the thymus. These receptors were collected from a girl younger than two who had congenital heart surgery. Each CDR3 is given with its conserved first and last residue. The D gene is left open where the match is weak.

d_gene	v_gene	j_gene	CDR3aa
-	TRDV1	TRDJ1	CALGEIAFTNTDKLIF
-	TRDV1	TRDJ1	CALGEQLRAGTKKITDKLIF
TRDD3	TRDV1	TRDJ1	CALGERNSSTGVPYRLTDKLIF
TRDD3	TRDV1	TRDJ1	CALGEPGFYWGISWLIF
TRDD3	TRDV2	TRDJ1	CACDIPLLGDTRIF
TRDD3	TRDV1	TRDJ1	CALGEVSRGYPTDKLIF
TRDD3	TRDV1	TRDJ1	CALAIQRTAGGFPTDKLIF
TRDD3	TRDV1	TRDJ1	CALGEPPYRQLGGAGDKLIF
TRDD3	TRDV1	TRDJ1	CALGEPLQTAGGPLTDKLIF
-	TRDV1	TRDJ1	CALGVSSGLQPWGLDTDKLIF
TRDD3	TRDV1	TRDJ1	CALGDAPRYVLGDGADKLIF
-	TRDV1	TRDJ1	CALGESPTPTAFPLGGTPDKLIF
TRDD3	TRDV1	TRDJ1	CALGELWGDTNRYTDKLIF
-	TRDV1	TRDJ1	CALGERFLLSRTFDGIPDKLIF
TRDD3	TRDV2	TRDJ2	CAWRCWGSPQVSPQLFF
TRDD3	TRDV1	TRDJ1	CALVVGAWGIRRHKLIF
TRDD3	TRDV1	TRDJ1	CALGESRPPLYWGTLLLYTDKLIF
-	TRDV1	TRDJ1	CALGEYPPVLGIADKLIF
-	TRDV1	TRDJ1	CALGERPSRKTDKLIF
TRDD3	TRDV1	TRDJ1	CALDSAFPHSSFPLGVNTDKLIF